This section outlines one T cell receptor beta chain sequence together with its context. This clone's antigen is unknown. Base quality data are lacking; no much larger clone is found one base away. Using the deep immunoSEQ assay, TCR CDR3 regions were amplified from genomic DNA by multiplex PCR. Extracted genomic DNA from each cell subset was distributed evenly across all wells of several immunoSEQ 96-well plates, and each plate was treated as a replicate. For sorted subsets, each replicate PCR was loaded with roughly 190 ng genomic DNA, equivalent to about 30,000 T cell genomes. The purified libraries were quantified using a Qubit 3.0 fluorometer, sized with a Bioanalyzer 2100, and then quantified again using the KAPA Library Quantification kit. Every immunoSEQ 96-well plate was sequenced on a separate single-read 150-cycle Illumina NextSeq 550 flow cell. In the source study's methods: The immunoSEQ output contained only junctional sequences without quality scores, so filtering could not match that applied to full-length reads. Sequences were annotated with PyIR, a Python wrapper for IgBLAST v1.9, using IMGT germline references to assign V/J genes and CDR3. Reads were filtered out if the reads had weak V/J assignments (E-value above 1e-6), no CDR3, stop codons, out-of-frame junctions, or ambiguous translated residues. A V3J clonotype was defined by an identical inferred V gene, J gene, and CDR3 amino acid sequence. Percentage overlap between repertoires was computed as shared unique clonotypes divided by the size of the smaller repertoire. Repertoire richness was assessed with RTK rarefaction, the Chao1 estimator, and Recon v2.1 estimates of unobserved clonotypes. For all TCRbeta clonotypes obtained by the gDNA method from a few donors, generation probabilities were computed with OLGA. Held by TCRdb, this immuneACCESS table contains in-frame sequences only and omits some clones. Under half of the omission traces to an unresolved V gene where checked; the cause of the rest is unknown. The DNA was the basis for D and trimming; V, J and clone size are from that table. The sample table lists some 2,000,000 clones, less than 95% of them with a count of one. The ten largest clones add up to more than 0.95% of the sample.

This entry is derived from a study of shared clonotypes between healthy human individuals (dated by TCRdb to the early 2020s). Background on the whole study: A few men and two women, aged 18 to 49 years, made up the cohort. For each donor, CD4 naive and CD4 memory were each run on three plates, CD8 naive on two plates, and CD8 memory on one plate. The study deeply sequenced blood TCR repertoires of about 5 healthy adults to estimate repertoire size and the extent of clonotype sharing between individuals. To increase sequencing depth and limit assay-specific biases, different laboratories used diverse techniques to prepare libraries and sequence TCR repertoires. Between about 0.94 and 8.9 billion PBMCs per donor were obtained by leukapheresis.

At the junction V is shortened by 5 bases and J by 2 bases; bases outside the gene matches: 19. The CDR3 spans 20 residues, from the cysteine through the phenylalanine. The sequence is cut down to CDR3 DNA, 60 bases in frame from base 1. CDR1 and CDR2 were assigned from the germline V gene (reference sequence) as PRHDT and FYEKMQ. CD8 naive samples were obtained by positive selection for CCR7 among CD45RO-negative cells, yielding a CD45RA+CCR7+ population from which TemRA cells were excluded. The donors were healthy, HIV-negative adults who had no recently reported acute infections or vaccinations. Every donor was a Caucasian adult residing in Nashville, Tennessee, USA. Blood was obtained by leukapheresis, after which PBMCs were separated by Ficoll-Histopaque density gradient centrifugation and cryopreserved in liquid nitrogen vapor phase. Purity and quantity of every magnetically sorted T cell population were checked by analytical flow cytometry. From each sorted fraction, genomic DNA was isolated and quantified by UV absorbance on a Nanodrop 2000c.

Summary of the overall study and its limitations: Naive subsets generally had larger estimated clonotype richness than memory subsets. Only blood was sampled, and tissue TCR repertoires likely differ from those in blood. Across a few donors, roughly 5.4% of naive CD4, roughly 3.8% of naive CD8, around 2.5% of memory CD4, and around 0.4% of memory CD8 clonotypes were shared. Even with the large sequencing depth, rarefaction of the sorted-subset datasets indicated that sequencing was incomplete. Based on pairwise subsampling, the degree of clonotype sharing among donors was expected to be affected by sequencing depth. The small number of donors limited the genetic and exposure-history diversity represented. Higher generation probabilities were observed for clonotypes shared by all four sorted-subset donors than for non-shared clonotypes.

This sequence originates from a man aged 18 to 30 in good health. The sequenced sample consisted of naive CD8+ T cells sorted from blood. Reading the label with the study, this specimen's cell subset or site is: CD45RA+CCR7+. The rearrangement combines TRBV13 with TRBJ2-3; 10 middle bases align to TRBD1. For the CDR3, the sequence is CASSPPGQGFGSGDTDTQYF. The nucleotide sequence reads TGTGCCAGCAGCCCGCCGGGACAGGGGTTTGGTAGCGGGGACACAGATACGCAGTATTTT.